The 8 T cell receptor beta chains in this list originate from one sample, sequenced in a study of T cells in Graves' hyperthyroidism and ophthalmopathy. TCR beta CDR3 regions were amplified from RNA. First-round RT-PCR with HTBI primers amplified the TCR CDR3 region. TCRdb re-analysed the multiplex PCR reads in MiXCR, keeping a single row per CDR3 protein. The data hold nearly 600,000 distinct CDR3 sequences, with approximately 14% observed a single time. Specimen: blood. The receptors stem from a woman younger than 35 with Graves' ophthalmopathy.

V is TRBV12-3 or TRBV12-4 and J is TRBJ1-1; no definite D call. Trimming took 2 bases from V and 4 from J, leaving 11 bases between them. This CDR3 has 14 amino acids. The CDR3 DNA follows: TGTGCCAGCAGTTTACACGGGCGGGTCACTGAAGCTTTCTTT. This sequence encodes CASSLHGRVTEAFF.

This clonotype has at least ten counts. V gene TRBV28 combines with J gene TRBJ2-3, with 13 bases identical to TRBD2. The CDR3 totals 17 residues. The V and J ends lost 5 bases and 0 bases, in that order; junction bases with no gene match: 5. Germline assignment: CDR1 MDHEN and CDR2 SYDVKM. This CDR3 reads CASSPPGLAGSTDTQYF. In nucleotides, the CDR3 is TGTGCCAGCAGTCCCCCGGGACTAGCGGGGAGCACAGATACGCAGTATTTT. The full variable domain, in which reference TRBV28 and TRBJ2-3 provide the parts outside the CDR3, is DVKVTQSSRYLVKRTGEKVFLECVQDMDHENMFWYRQDPGLGLRLIYFSYDVKMKEKGDIPEGYSVSREKKERFSLILESASTNQTSMYLCASSPPGLAGSTDTQYFGPGTRLTVL.

Note on this clonotype: A read error may explain this, as a much larger clone is one base away. The rearrangement links TRBV7-3 to TRBJ1-6, with D uncertain. V shed 2 bases and J shed 7 bases, with 15 bases lying between them. The CDR3 is 16 residues long. The germline gives CDR1 SGHTA, CDR2 FQGTGA. This CDR3 is CASSLAVVRRNSPLHF. CDR3 DNA sequence: TGTGCCAGCAGCTTAGCTGTCGTCAGGAGGAATTCACCCCTCCACTTT.

This clonotype appeared many times. This sequence joins TRBV28 and TRBJ2-1, with a possible D match to TRBD1 (6 bases). V shed 3 bases and J shed 8 bases, with 17 bases lying between them. The CDR3 has 15 amino acids. Germline V CDR1 and CDR2: MDHEN, SYDVKM. The CDR3 is CASSFRGHRVDEQFF. The CDR3 DNA reads TGTGCCAGCAGTTTCAGGGGACACCGCGTTGATGAGCAGTTCTTC.

This clonotype was recorded many times. The rearrangement uses TRBV10-2 and TRBJ1-2; D not resolved. Trimming left V 4 bases short and J 1 base short, with 10 bases between. CDR1 WSHSY and CDR2 SAAADI come from the germline V gene. This CDR3 comprises 14 residues. Written as DNA, the CDR3 is TGCGCCAGCAGTGGGCCGGACCGTAACTATGGCTACACCTTC. It translates to CASSGPDRNYGYTF.

This clonotype occurred many times. V and J are TRBV6-1 and TRBJ1-1, with a possible D match to TRBD1 (6 bases). The CDR3 spans 14 residues. Germline V CDR1 and CDR2: MNHNS, SASEGT. V lost 6 bases and J 1 base, leaving 12 bases between the germline ends. CDR3 sequence reads: CASRGGQGNTEAFF. The DNA of the CDR3 is TGTGCCAGCAGAGGGGGGCAGGGGAACACTGAAGCTTTCTTT.

The J gene is TRBJ1-1, the V gene TRBV7-2, with unresolved D. The CDR3 is 13 residues long. Trimming stripped 10 bases from V and 3 bases from J, with 15 bases between. CDR1 SGHTA and CDR2 FQGNSA come from the germline V gene. CDR3 nucleotides: TGTGCCACCCGGCCCGGGATGGACACTGAAGCTTTCTTT. Protein sequence: CATRPGMDTEAFF.

This clonotype was observed once. The chain joins TRBV4-1 to TRBJ1-5, with unresolved D. With 0 bases removed from V and 0 bases from J, the gap between germline ends came to 15 bases. Germline-derived CDR1 and CDR2 are MGHRA and YSYEKL. The CDR3 has 18 amino acids. The CDR3 nucleotides are TGCGCCAGCAGCCAAGATCATTTTACGGACGATAGCAATCAGCCCCAGCATTTT. It is translated as CASSQDHFTDDSNQPQHF.